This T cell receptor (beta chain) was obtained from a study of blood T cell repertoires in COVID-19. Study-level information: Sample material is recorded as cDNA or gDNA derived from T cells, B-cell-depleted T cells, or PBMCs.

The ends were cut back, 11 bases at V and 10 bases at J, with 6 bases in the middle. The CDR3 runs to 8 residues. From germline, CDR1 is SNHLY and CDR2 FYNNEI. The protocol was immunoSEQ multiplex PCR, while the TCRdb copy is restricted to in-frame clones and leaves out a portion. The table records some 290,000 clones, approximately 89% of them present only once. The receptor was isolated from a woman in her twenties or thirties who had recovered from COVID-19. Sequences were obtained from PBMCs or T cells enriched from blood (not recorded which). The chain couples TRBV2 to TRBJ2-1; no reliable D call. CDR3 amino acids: CASLEQFF. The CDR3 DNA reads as TGTGCCTCATTGGAGCAGTTCTTC.